The T cell receptor (beta chain) described here comes from a study of blood T cell repertoires in COVID-19 (dated by TCRdb to about 2020). Looking at the study overall: Collaborator samples came from the United States, Italy and Spain and covered acute and convalescent phases of COVID-19. The repertoires were made available in a free public database intended to serve as a resource for research on the immune response to SARS-CoV-2. Where HLA class I and class II types were available, the types were taken from metadata supplied by the sample provider, not from assay-based typing. The prospective study material was composed of cDNA or gDNA derived from T cells, B-cell-depleted T cells, or PBMCs. Deeply sampled blood TCRbeta repertoires from subjects exposed to, actively infected with, or recovered from COVID-19 were included in the dataset. Sample metadata almost always included a de-identified subject ID, COVID-19 status, age in years and sex. The samples were drawn from two sources: the first 160 participants of the ongoing ImmuneRACE study, and fewer than 1,500 subjects contributed by 6 global collaborators.

Broad study findings and their caveats: How much clinical and demographic metadata was included differed by source and by participant, and the metadata was provided uncurated.

Trimming takes 1 base off V and 0 bases off J; junction bases not matched to a gene: 7. Inclusive of the bounding cysteine and phenylalanine, the CDR3 is 18 residues long. The retained sequence is limited to the CDR3, 54 bases, with the frame set at the first base. CDR1 and CDR2 are drawn from the germline V gene (reference sequence): GTSNPN, SVGIG. TCRbeta CDR3 regions were amplified from genomic DNA by means of the immunoSEQ Assay, a bias-controlled multiplex PCR. Per the original workflow: Nucleated cell counts per sample were estimated from amplification of reference gene primers within the assay. To quantify the absolute abundance of each unique TCRbeta CDR3 rearrangement, sequence reads were collapsed and filtered. For each sample, productive Simpson clonality was calculated as the square root of Simpson's diversity index over productive rearrangements. The clones in this table, taken by TCRdb from immuneACCESS, are in-frame only. Not every clone is retained; where verified, under half of the shortfall comes from an unresolved V gene, and the cause of the rest is unknown. V and J calls and clone size follow that table, whereas D and trimming were derived from the DNA. For this sample there are about 280,000 clones; approximately 91% appear just once. The ten largest account for about 11% of the sample.

At one collaborating source in Seattle, patients were enrolled during active infection and were followed longitudinally through the course of disease. The collaborating institutions used their own protocols to collect whole blood in K2EDTA tubes. For TCRbeta analysis, collaborators shipped samples as frozen whole blood, isolated PBMCs, or DNA extracted from either of those sample types. About this clone itself: Which antigen it targets is not known. Base-call qualities are not available, and no considerably larger clone is one nucleotide away.

The V and J genes are TRBV30 and TRBJ2-1, with 12 central nucleotides matching TRBD2. The TCR sequence derives from a woman aged 30 to 39 with COVID-19, enrolled during active disease. Material for sequencing was peripheral blood. The nucleotide sequence is given as TGTGCCTGGAGTGGACTAGCGGGAGAGAGAAACTCCTACAATGAGCAGTTCTTC. Translated, it reads CAWSGLAGERNSYNEQFF.